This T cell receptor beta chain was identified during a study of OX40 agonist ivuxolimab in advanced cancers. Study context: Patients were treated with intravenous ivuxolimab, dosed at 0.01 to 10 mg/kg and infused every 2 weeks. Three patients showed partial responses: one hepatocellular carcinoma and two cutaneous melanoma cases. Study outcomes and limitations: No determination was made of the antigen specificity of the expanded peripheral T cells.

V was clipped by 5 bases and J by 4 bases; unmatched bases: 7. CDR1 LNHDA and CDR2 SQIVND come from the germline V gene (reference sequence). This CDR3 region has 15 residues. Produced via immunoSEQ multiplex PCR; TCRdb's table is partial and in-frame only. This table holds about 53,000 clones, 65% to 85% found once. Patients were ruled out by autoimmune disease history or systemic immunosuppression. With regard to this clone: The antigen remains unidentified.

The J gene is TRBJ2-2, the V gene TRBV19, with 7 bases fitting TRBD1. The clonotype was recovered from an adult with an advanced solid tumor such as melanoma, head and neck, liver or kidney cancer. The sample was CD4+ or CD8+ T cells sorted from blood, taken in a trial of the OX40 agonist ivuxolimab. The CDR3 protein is CASSEGAAATGELFF. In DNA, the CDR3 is TGTGCCAGTAGTGAGGGGGCGGCGGCCACCGGGGAGCTGTTTTTT. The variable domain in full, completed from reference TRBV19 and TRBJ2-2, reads DGGITQSPKYLFRKEGQNVTLSCEQNLNHDAMYWYRQDPGQGLRLIYYSQIVNDFQKGDIAEGYSVSREKKESFPLTVTSAQKNPTAFYLCASSEGAAATGELFFGEGSRLTVL.